The next 25 T cell receptor beta chains were all read from a single sample in a study of blood T cell repertoires in COVID-19. Only in-frame clones appear in the TCRdb table, and some are missing; sequencing was by immunoSEQ multiplex PCR. The sample lists nearly 50,000 clones; approximately 85% were seen once. Sequenced: peripheral blood. These receptors were collected from a human donor in a cohort sampled during active COVID-19.

About this clone: The sample carries other DNA sequences with the same CDR3. CDR3 sequence: CASSAGTSGNNEQFF. The CDR3, as DNA: TGTGCCAGCTCAGCCGGGACTAGCGGAAACAATGAGCAGTTCTTC. V gene TRBV18 combines with J gene TRBJ2-1, with 11 positions matching TRBD2. The ends lost 5 bases at V and 5 bases at J; junction bases unmatched: 5. The V gene's germline CDR1 is KGHSH and CDR2 LQKENI. CDR3 size: 15 residues.

This rearrangement joins TRBV3-1 (or the pseudogene TRBV3-2) to TRBJ2-7; 7 positions agree with TRBD2. The junction had 6 bases not matched to a gene; V was cut back by 1 base and J by 9 bases. Germline values: CDR1 LGHDT, CDR2 YNNKEL (reference sequence). This CDR3 has 13 amino acids. The chain's CDR3 is CASSQGGGGMQYF. As DNA, the CDR3 is TGTGCCAGCAGCCAAGGGGGGGGAGGTATGCAGTACTTC.

As for this clone: Other DNA sequences in this sample translate to the same CDR3. The chain couples TRBV4-3 to TRBJ1-2; 7 nucleotides line up with TRBD1. This CDR3 comprises 16 residues. Germline loops: CDR1 LGHNA, CDR2 YSLEER. The V segment lost 1 base and the J segment 4 bases; nucleotides outside the gene matches: 9. CDR3 residues: CASSQADRTTLYGYTF. The DNA for the CDR3 is TGCGCCAGCAGCCAAGCGGACAGGACCACTCTCTATGGCTACACCTTC.

This chain connects TRBV19 to TRBJ1-1, with D maybe TRBD1 (6 bases). CDR1 is LNHDA, CDR2 SQIVND, per germline (reference sequence). V was pared by 6 bases and J by 4 bases, with 18 bases between. The length of the CDR3 is 15 residues. CDR3 amino acids: CASRIGQPGPTEAFF. In nucleotides, the CDR3 is TGTGCCAGTAGAATCGGACAGCCCGGACCCACTGAAGCTTTCTTT.

This chain uses TRBV11-2 with TRBJ1-2; D is perhaps TRBD1 (5 bases). V was cut by 5 bases and J by 1 base, with 14 bases left in between. The CDR3 runs to 15 residues. Germline V gene sequence: CDR1 SGHAT, CDR2 FQNNGV. CDR3 nucleotide sequence: TGTGCCAGCAGCCAAATGGGGGGGATTAACTATGGCTACACCTTC. It yields the protein CASSQMGGINYGYTF.

This chain connects TRBV6-5 to TRBJ1-1; perhaps TRBD1 as D (6 bases). V was trimmed by 6 bases and J by 3 bases, leaving 14 bases between them. The CDR3 is 14 amino acids. CDR1 is MNHEY, CDR2 SVGAGI, per germline. CDR3 protein: CASRKDRLDTEAFF. The CDR3 DNA follows: TGTGCCAGCAGAAAAGACAGGCTCGACACTGAAGCTTTCTTT.

V and J are TRBV18 and TRBJ1-2; D is perhaps TRBD1 (5 bases). The V and J ends lost 6 bases and 8 bases respectively, with 22 bases between them. Germline values: CDR1 KGHSH, CDR2 LQKENI. There are 15 residues in the CDR3. The CDR3 reads CASSPGGTNPGGYTF. DNA of the CDR3: TGTGCCAGCTCGCCGGGGGGGACCAATCCGGGCGGCTACACCTTC. Complete variable domain (other parts from reference TRBV18 and TRBJ1-2): NAGVMQNPRHLVRRRGQEARLRCSPMKGHSHVYWYRQLPEEGLKFMVYLQKENIIDESGMPKERFSAEFPKEGPSILRIQQVVRGDSAAYFCASSPGGTNPGGYTFGSGTRLTVV.

The DNA of the CDR3 is TGCAGCGTTAAACGGCCCGGGTACAATGAGCAGTTCTTC. As protein: CSVKRPGYNEQFF. The J gene is TRBJ2-1, the V gene TRBV29-1; D remains ambiguous. Germline V gene lookup returns CDR1 SQVTM and CDR2 ANQGSEA. V was pared by 5 bases and J by 4 bases, with 12 bases between. The CDR3 runs 13 residues.

The chain employs TRBV27 and TRBJ2-2; 9 bases align to TRBD1. Trimming at V came to 3 bases and at J to 0 bases, leaving 5 bases not matched to a gene. Germline CDR1 and CDR2: MNHEY and SMNVEV (reference sequence). The CDR3 consists of 17 residues. The CDR3 is CASSFRRQGANTGELFF. The CDR3 coding sequence is TGTGCCAGCAGTTTCCGTCGACAGGGGGCGAACACCGGGGAGCTGTTTTTT.

The chain combines TRBV6-6 with TRBJ2-6; 7 nucleotides agree with TRBD1. The CDR3 totals 16 residues. Germline CDR1 reads MNHNY; CDR2 reads SVGAGI (reference sequence). J was trimmed by 4 bases and V by 8 bases; bases with no gene match: 11. The DNA of the CDR3 is TGTGCCAGCCGTCGGACAGGACGTTACGGGGCCAACGTCCTGACTTTC. This encodes CASRRTGRYGANVLTF.

The chain combines TRBV4-1 with TRBJ2-1; D remains unclear. Germline V gives CDR1 MGHRA, CDR2 YSYEKL. The CDR3 loop spans 14 amino acids. Trimming shortened V by 1 base and J by 5 bases, and 9 bases separated the two germline ends. The CDR3 sequence is CASSQGSRHNEQFF. The CDR3 nucleotides read TGCGCCAGCAGCCAAGGATCGCGGCACAATGAGCAGTTCTTC.

V usage is TRBV7-2 and J usage is TRBJ1-1; D unresolved. This CDR3 comprises 13 residues. Germline V gene lookup returns CDR1 SGHTA and CDR2 FQGNSA. Trimming stripped 6 bases from V and 1 base from J, with 9 bases between. Written as DNA, the CDR3 is TGTGCCAGCAGACAACAGAGGAACACTGAAGCTTTCTTT. It yields the protein CASRQQRNTEAFF.

The chain uses TRBV7-2 and TRBJ1-3; D not certain. Trimming pared 2 bases from V and 1 base from J, leaving 6 bases between. This CDR3 has 14 amino acids. Germline CDR1 and CDR2: SGHTA and FQGNSA. CDR3 nucleotides: TGTGCCAGCAGCTTATCTGTTTCTGGAAACACCATATATTTT. This sequence encodes CASSLSVSGNTIYF.

J is TRBJ1-6 and V is TRBV7-2; TRBD1 aligns across 7 bases. This CDR3 spans 15 amino acids. Germline lookup yields CDR1 SGHTA and CDR2 FQGNSA. Germline trimming cut 1 base from V and 9 bases from J; bases unmatched to any gene: 6. The CDR3 DNA sequence: TGTGCCAGCAGCTTAGAGTCCAGGGGGACTTCACCCCTCCACTTT. Translation gives CASSLESRGTSPLHF.

The CDR3 region has the DNA TGCGCCAGCAGCCAGGGGCTAGCGGGGTCCTCTGGGGCCAACGTCCTGACTTTC. Translated, it gives CASSQGLAGSSGANVLTF. The chain combines TRBV4-3 with TRBJ2-6; TRBD2 aligns across 9 bases. Germline CDR1 is LGHNA and CDR2 is YSLEER. The V and J ends lost 3 bases and 0 bases, in that order; junction bases with no gene match: 6. This CDR3 has 18 amino acids.

The J gene is TRBJ1-2, the V gene TRBV12-3 or TRBV12-4; TRBD1 might be the D (5 bases). V was shortened by 6 bases and J by 7 bases, with 15 bases between the two germline ends. There are 13 residues in the CDR3. CDR3 nucleotide sequence: TGTGCCAGCAGCTACGGGGGAGGCGTTGGCTACACCTTC. This encodes CASSYGGGVGYTF.

This clone turned up a few times. The genes are TRBV4-3 and TRBJ1-2; TRBD1 matches at 7 bases. The CDR3 is made up of 15 amino acids. The V and J ends lost 0 bases and 3 bases, in that order; junction bases with no gene match: 4. Germline V gene sequence: CDR1 LGHNA, CDR2 YSLEER. The CDR3: CASSQETGKDYGYTF. CDR3 bases: TGCGCCAGCAGCCAAGAGACAGGGAAGGACTATGGCTACACCTTC.

The rearrangement links TRBV30 to TRBJ1-1; TRBD1 matches at 9 bases. Germline V gives CDR1 GTSNPN, CDR2 SVGIG (reference sequence). The CDR3 sequence is 16 residues long. Trimming at V came to 5 bases and at J to 1 base, leaving 11 bases not matched to a gene. The CDR3 here is CAWGRGQGPQNTEAFF. DNA of the CDR3: TGTGCCTGGGGCCGGGGACAGGGACCCCAGAACACTGAAGCTTTCTTT.

The chain carries TRBV6-5 and TRBJ2-1; a weak D match, TRBD2 (5 bases). The CDR3 has 15 residues. V lost 2 bases and J 0 bases, leaving 8 bases between the germline ends. The germline gives CDR1 MNHEY, CDR2 SVGAGI. The CDR3 here is CASSYDRGSYNEQFF. As DNA, the CDR3 is TGTGCCAGCAGTTACGATCGGGGCTCCTACAATGAGCAGTTCTTC.

V and J are TRBV6-5 and TRBJ1-4, with TRBD1 identical over 8 bases. Per the germline V gene, CDR1 is MNHEY and CDR2 is SVGAGI. The CDR3 covers 14 residues. With 5 bases clipped from V and 7 bases from J, the junction kept 6 bases outside the gene matches. CDR3: CASSHGQGLEKLFF. The CDR3 coding sequence is TGTGCCAGCAGTCACGGACAGGGTCTTGAAAAACTGTTTTTT.

The chain employs TRBV2 and TRBJ2-5, with 7 bases fitting TRBD2. Germline CDR1 SNHLY, CDR2 FYNNEI. V trimming: 8 bases; J trimming: 5 bases; junction bases outside the gene matches: 8. The CDR3 sequence is 13 residues long. The CDR3: CASSGGPAETQYF. CDR3 coding DNA: TGTGCCAGCTCGGGGGGACCGGCGGAGACCCAGTACTTC.

This rearrangement joins TRBV6-5 to TRBJ2-7; 9 nucleotides agree with TRBD1. The CDR3 is 15 amino acids. The germline CDR1 and CDR2 sequences are MNHEY and SVGAGI. V shed 6 bases, J shed 4 bases, and the junction held 10 bases outside the gene matches. In nucleotides, the CDR3 is TGTGCCAGCAGACCCGGGACAGGGAATCTATACGAGCAGTACTTC. It encodes CASRPGTGNLYEQYF.

The chain joins TRBV7-2 to TRBJ2-3, with TRBD2 matching over 8 bases. V lost 1 base to trimming and J lost 3 bases; unmatched junction nucleotides: 6. CDR3 size: 16 residues. Germline V gene sequence: CDR1 SGHTA, CDR2 FQGNSA. CDR3 sequence (DNA): TGTGCCAGCAGCTTAGTAGCGGGGCACGCAACAGATACGCAGTATTTT. Translated: CASSLVAGHATDTQYF.

The chain combines TRBV7-3 with TRBJ2-2; possible D gene TRBD2, 6 bases. Germline V gene lookup returns CDR1 SGHTA and CDR2 FQGTGA. This CDR3 region has 14 residues. The ends were cut back, 1 base at V and 6 bases at J, with 9 bases in the middle. This chain's CDR3 is CASSLRRESGELFF. As DNA, the CDR3 is TGTGCCAGCAGCTTAAGACGGGAGTCCGGGGAGCTGTTTTTT.

The chain carries TRBV6-2 or TRBV6-3 and TRBJ1-1; 8 nucleotides line up with TRBD1. V was clipped by 4 bases and J by 1 base; unmatched bases: 5. The CDR3 sequence is 15 residues long. The V gene's germline CDR1 is MNHEY and CDR2 SVGEGT. DNA of the CDR3: TGTGCCAGCAGTTCACAAGGGACAGGGAACACTGAAGCTTTCTTT. It encodes CASSSQGTGNTEAFF.